This entry is about one TCR beta chain. Some clones are missing from TCRdb's copy, which holds only in-frame ones; the method was immunoSEQ multiplex PCR. Among 2 million to 3 million clones listed, 93% were seen once. The record originates from a study of shared clonotypes between healthy human individuals. This CDR3 is 13 amino acids long. Germline assignment: CDR1 SGHDT and CDR2 YYEEEE. The V gene lost 3 bases and the J gene lost 10 bases, with 11 bases spanning the gap. The genes are TRBV5-6 and TRBJ1-6, with D perhaps matching TRBD1 (5 bases). The TCR originated in a young man in good health. Some clones in this sample may be carry-over from other donors' samples. Sequences were obtained from naive CD4+ T cells from PBMCs. Subset denoted: CD45RA+ positively selected. The CDR3 nucleotides read TGTGCCAGCAGCTCCGGACAAAGCTCACCCCTCCACTTT. It yields the protein CASSSGQSSPLHF.